The rows below give T cell receptor beta chains drawn from one sample of a study of T cells in localized non-small cell lung cancer. Assay: immunoSEQ multiplex PCR; the TCRdb copy retains only in-frame clones and omits some. There are roughly 26,000 clones in the sample; 70% to 90% occur only once, and 11% to 15% lies in the top ten. The sequenced sample was peripheral blood, obtained before any cancer treatment. These receptors were obtained from a female donor at least 60 years old with stage II squamous cell lung carcinoma. Each CDR3 is given with its conserved first and last residue. A D gene is named only where the DNA matches it firmly. Size is omitted from some rows. Given values are once, few, many or a class for expanded clones.

J gene,D gene,clone size,V gene,CDR3 length,CDR3 protein,CDR3 DNA
TRBJ1-6,-,-,TRBV5-1,15,CASSLGRSGNSPLHF,TGCGCCAGCAGCTTGGGTCGCTCGGGGAATTCACCCCTCCACTTT
TRBJ2-5,-,-,TRBV5-1,11,CASSFQETQYF,TGCGCCAGCAGCTTCCAAGAGACCCAGTACTTC
TRBJ2-7,TRBD1,once,TRBV5-1,14,CASRPGQGPYEQYF,TGCGCCAGCAGACCAGGACAGGGCCCCTACGAGCAGTACTTC
TRBJ1-4,TRBD1,-,TRBV19,14,CASKGAATNEKLFF,TGTGCCAGTAAGGGGGCCGCAACTAATGAAAAACTGTTTTTT
TRBJ2-7,-,few,TRBV27,14,CASSPNDKSYEQYF,TGTGCCAGCAGTCCTAACGACAAATCCTACGAGCAGTACTTC
TRBJ2-3,TRBD2,-,TRBV9,16,CASSVSGVGSTDTQYF,TGTGCCAGCAGCGTAAGCGGGGTCGGTAGCACAGATACGCAGTATTTT
TRBJ2-3,TRBD2,-,TRBV30,12,CAWGGLADTQYF,TGTGCCTGGGGCGGACTAGCAGATACGCAGTATTTT
TRBJ1-5,TRBD1,-,TRBV6-1,13,CASLGTGNQPQHF,TGTGCCAGCCTCGGGACAGGGAATCAGCCCCAGCATTTT
TRBJ2-3,TRBD2,-,TRBV28,16,CASSFQRGTITDTQYF,TGTGCCAGCAGTTTCCAGCGGGGGACCATCACAGATACGCAGTATTTT
TRBJ2-5,-,-,TRBV11-2,15,CASSSWTGEKETQYF,TGTGCCAGCAGTTCCTGGACGGGGGAAAAAGAGACCCAGTACTTC
TRBJ2-7,-,-,TRBV7-9,16,CASRPPSRATYYEQYF,TGTGCCAGCAGACCTCCTTCAAGGGCAACCTACTACGAGCAGTACTTC
TRBJ2-7,-,-,TRBV9,18,CASSVGPTRGNNPYEQYF,TGTGCCAGCAGCGTAGGTCCCACGCGAGGGAATAATCCCTACGAGCAGTACTTC
TRBJ1-3,-,-,TRBV7-6,14,CASSLVGQGNTIYF,TGTGCCAGCAGCTTAGTTGGACAGGGAAACACCATATATTTT
TRBJ1-5,-,-,TRBV19,15,CASSTPRGGNQPQHF,TGTGCCAGTAGTACCCCGAGGGGTGGGAATCAGCCCCAGCATTTT
TRBJ2-7,-,-,TRBV29-1,13,CSVSGDVAYEQYF,TGCAGCGTCTCGGGGGACGTAGCCTACGAGCAGTACTTC
TRBJ2-7,-,-,TRBV20-1,11,CSARMAYEQYF,TGCAGTGCTAGAATGGCCTACGAGCAGTACTTC
TRBJ1-6,-,-,TRBV6-1,14,CASTPGQMNSPLHF,TGTGCCAGCACCCCCGGACAAATGAATTCACCCCTCCACTTT